The TCR beta chain under discussion was sequenced for a study of blood T cell repertoires in COVID-19. This clone was seen once. The junction departs from germline at one end; a sequencing error may be responsible. Some clones are missing from TCRdb's copy, which holds only in-frame ones; the method was immunoSEQ multiplex PCR. This table holds around 430,000 clones, more than 70% found once. Sequenced sample: peripheral blood. This receptor was identified in a woman between 50 and 59 years old with COVID-19, enrolled during active disease.

The CDR3 region is CASNLGPDYEQYF. DNA for the CDR3: TGTGCCAGCAACTTGGGGCCCGACTACGAGCAGTACTTC. The chain uses TRBV5-5 and TRBJ2-7, with D possibly matching TRBD1 (5 bases). The germline V gene encodes CDR1 SGHKS and CDR2 YYEKEE (reference sequence). This CDR3 region has 13 residues.